This TCR beta chain was identified during a study of human T cells and chemical hapten exposure. The overall study: There were per-sample TCR yield variations, arising mainly from small pooled library volume differences.

Comment on this clonotype: Its antigen is as yet unknown.

The sample's time point: patch test 2, 6 weeks after DPC sensitization. Documented treatment: therapeutic diphenylcyclopropenone sensitization with weekly scalp DPC. Unfractionated whole blood was the source from which total RNA was extracted. Overall study findings and caveats: Patch test score was positively correlated with the counts of PT1 expanded TCRs.

The germline gives CDR1 SGHDN, CDR2 FVKESK. V dropped 0 bases and J dropped 10 bases, with 16 bases sitting between them. The CDR3 totals 15 residues. Each CDR3 protein is one row after TCRdb ran MiXCR on the RACE reads. The repertoire consists of about 140,000 distinct CDR3 sequences, with 12% occurring once and the leading ten covering around 1.4%. The chain employs TRBV14 and TRBJ2-1, with a tentative D call TRBD1 (6 bases). This material consisted of whole blood, taken in connection with sensitization to the hapten diphenylcyclopropenone (DPC). The TCR sequence derives from a woman aged 45 to 65 with alopecia areata. Some clones in this sample may be carry-over from other donors' samples. The CDR3 DNA reads as TGTGCCAGCAGCCAAGATCTGGTCAGGGGCCGGGAGCAGTTCTTC. Translated, it gives CASSQDLVRGREQFF.